The 6 T cell receptor beta chains reported below all come from one sample, sequenced in a study of T cell responses to AZD1222 COVID-19 vaccine. Generated by immunoSEQ multiplex PCR, the TCRdb table keeps only in-frame clones and is missing some. The sample shows 150,000 to 160,000 clones, approximately 90% of them seen only once. The sample was peripheral blood, taken on day 0 of AZD1222 vaccination. These receptors were collected from an adult in good health.

This chain links TRBV7-9 with TRBJ2-5, with D unresolved. The germline V gene encodes CDR1 SEHNR and CDR2 FQNEAQ (reference sequence). V was clipped by 5 bases and J by 5 bases, with 9 bases between them. The CDR3 consists of 12 residues. The CDR3 loop reads CASSLLRETQYF. CDR3 nucleotides: TGTGCCAGCAGCCTCCTGAGGGAGACCCAGTACTTC.

The V and J genes are TRBV9 and TRBJ2-1; 7 nucleotides agree with TRBD1. This CDR3 has 15 residues. CDR1 is SGDLS, CDR2 YYNGEE, per germline. V trimming: 3 bases; J trimming: 6 bases; junction bases outside the gene matches: 9. Here the CDR3 DNA reads TGTGCCAGCAGCGCAACTAGGGACAGAACCAATGAGCAGTTCTTC. Translating gives CASSATRDRTNEQFF.

The chain couples TRBV27 to TRBJ2-2; tentatively, D is TRBD2 (5 bases). V lost 6 bases and J 1 base, leaving 15 bases between the germline ends. CDR1 MNHEY and CDR2 SMNVEV come from the germline V gene (reference sequence). The CDR3 contains 16 residues. The CDR3 region has the DNA TGTGCCAGCAGCCTATTCCCGGGGTTGAACACCGGGGAGCTGTTTTTT. It translates to CASSLFPGLNTGELFF.

CDR3 in DNA: TGTGCCAGCAGCCACATTACAGGGGGCAATGGCTACACCTTC. Amino acids: CASSHITGGNGYTF. The chain combines TRBV7-9 with TRBJ1-2; 9 bases fit TRBD1. The ends lost 5 bases at V and 6 bases at J; junction bases unmatched: 7. The V gene's germline CDR1 is SEHNR and CDR2 FQNEAQ (reference sequence). There are 14 residues in the CDR3.

The chain links TRBV27 to TRBJ1-6, with 10 bases matching TRBD1. Germline-derived CDR1 and CDR2 are MNHEY and SMNVEV (reference sequence). The CDR3 totals 19 residues. V shed 3 bases, J shed 7 bases, and the junction held 15 bases outside the gene matches. CDR3 in DNA: TGTGCCAGCAGTTTGGTCCCTCCCAAGGGACAGGGGTTAAATTCACCCCTCCACTTT. This gives the protein CASSLVPPKGQGLNSPLHF.

The rearrangement joins TRBV5-5 to TRBJ1-2; D not resolved. CDR3 size: 13 residues. Trimming cost V 4 bases and J 1 base, with 8 bases left between them. Per the germline V gene, CDR1 is SGHKS and CDR2 is YYEKEE (reference sequence). CDR3: CASSHTSNYGYTF. The CDR3 nucleotides are TGTGCCAGCAGCCACACAAGTAACTATGGCTACACCTTC.